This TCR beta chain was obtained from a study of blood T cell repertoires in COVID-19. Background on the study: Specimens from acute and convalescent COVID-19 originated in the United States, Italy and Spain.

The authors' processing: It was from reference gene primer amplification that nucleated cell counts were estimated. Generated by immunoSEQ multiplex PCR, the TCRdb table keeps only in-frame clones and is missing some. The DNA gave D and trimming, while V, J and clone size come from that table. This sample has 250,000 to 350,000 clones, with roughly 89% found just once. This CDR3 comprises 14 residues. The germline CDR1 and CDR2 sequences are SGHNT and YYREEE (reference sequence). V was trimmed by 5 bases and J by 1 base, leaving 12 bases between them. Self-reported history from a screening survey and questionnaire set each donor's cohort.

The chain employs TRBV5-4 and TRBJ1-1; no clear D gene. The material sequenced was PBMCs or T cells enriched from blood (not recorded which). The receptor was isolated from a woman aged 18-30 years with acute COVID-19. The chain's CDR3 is CASRLDDKNTEAFF. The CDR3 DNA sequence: TGTGCCAGCAGATTAGACGACAAGAACACTGAAGCTTTCTTT.